This T cell receptor (beta chain) appears in the sequencing data of a study of tumor-infiltrating lymphocytes in primary liver carcinoma. Notes on the study in general: When set against blood, tumors had a significantly higher top-250-clone fraction (p = 0.039).

This clonotype was counted ten times or more. Its specificity is not known. Using a constant-region primer together with ProtoScript II reverse transcriptase, TCR beta cDNA was made from around 500 ng of total RNA. Construction of TCR beta libraries relied on three successive nested multiplex PCR rounds employing slightly modified ARM-PCR. TRBV1-TRBV30 forward and Cbeta reverse primers drove the first two roughly 10-cycle rounds. TCRdb used MiXCR to reprocess the multiplex PCR reads, holding one entry per CDR3 protein. The sample lists roughly 120,000 distinct CDR3 sequences; 55% to 75% were seen once. V lost 5 bases and J 0 bases, leaving 7 bases between the germline ends. Germline values: CDR1 PRHDT, CDR2 FYEKMQ (reference sequence). This CDR3 is 13 amino acids long. Co-extracting RNA and DNA was done with roughly 17-31 mg of unsorted bulk tissue as input.

V gene TRBV13 combines with J gene TRBJ2-5, with D tentatively TRBD2 (6 bases). The clonotype comes from a woman aged 60-75 years with primary liver carcinoma and hepatitis B virus infection. Source material: liver tumor tissue from sampling region 3. Subset reported: tumor region T3, left-lateral pole. The CDR3 DNA reads TGTGCCAGCAGCGAGCGGGACCAAGAGACCCAGTACTTC. Amino acid sequence: CASSERDQETQYF.